This TCR beta chain was obtained from a study of T cell repertoires in ileal Crohn's disease. In the study overall: All patients had surgery for stricturing (about 60%) or penetrating (about 40%) disease. Study-wide results and caveats: High-frequency clones were more common in sorted CD8 than CD4 cells.

Produced via immunoSEQ multiplex PCR; TCRdb's table is partial and in-frame only. The sample lists 15,000 to 20,000 clones, just over 70% occurring once. Eligibility required adulthood, ileal or ileocolonic Crohn's disease and indicated ileocolonic resection. Germline CDR1 reads MNHEY; CDR2 reads SVGAGI. The CDR3 is 16 residues long. With respect to this clone: No antigen is known for it.

The rearrangement links TRBV6-5 to TRBJ2-5, with TRBD2 matching 10 bases. The end of the DNA is better explained by TRBJ2-7, so the J call may be wrong. The receptor was derived from an adult with Crohn's disease. The sample consisted of ileal tissue. In nucleotides, the CDR3 is TGTGCCAGCAGTTACTCTCTTACTAGCGGGGCCTACGAGCAGTACTTC. This translates into CASSYSLTSGAYEQYF.